This T cell receptor beta chain was found in a study of vaccination and CD4 T cells after COVID-19. The overall study: The post-COVID samples were taken a median roughly 98 days after diagnosis, anywhere from 35 to 161.

In its sample, this clonotype was seen once. The antigen is undetermined. Trimming cost V 2 bases and J 1 base, with 5 bases left between them. Germline loops: CDR1 MGHRA, CDR2 YSYEKL. The CDR3 runs to 13 residues. The sample's treatment: roughly ten-day PBMC culture with coronavirus spike peptide pools or control peptides (ViraFEST assay). Following expansion of antigen-specific T cells with peptide pools, ViraFEST then sequenced TCRs. The culture of two million PBMCs per well included 8.5 to 10 IU/ml IL-2 and roughly 9.7 ug/ml peptide pools. With the Oncomine TCR Beta short-read assay, DNA from cultured CD4+ T cells was sequenced. MiXCR, applied by TCRdb to the PCR reads, yields one record per CDR3 protein. Of 20,000 to 25,000 distinct CDR3 sequences listed, less than 50% were seen once; the top ten hold approximately 4.5%.

This receptor was obtained from a human donor who had recovered from COVID-19. The starting material was CD4+ T cells from blood, cultured in vitro, obtained before SARS-CoV-2 vaccination. V usage is TRBV4-1 and J usage is TRBJ1-1, with D unresolved. The CDR3 here is CASSQRRNTEAFF. The CDR3 DNA is TGCGCCAGCAGCCAACGAAGGAACACTGAAGCTTTCTTT.